This T cell receptor beta chain was sequenced for a study of cytomegalovirus exposure and HLA in healthy donors. Study background: Among the 400 or so donors who were genotyped, approximately 76% fell in the genetic ancestry cluster that is associated with self-reported Caucasian donors. Findings of the study overall: Investigators reported 150 to 200 TCR beta chains as tied to cytomegalovirus.

With 60 Vbeta and 13 Jbeta primers, the PCR was carried out. Assay: immunoSEQ multiplex PCR; the TCRdb copy retains only in-frame clones and omits some. Of 100,000 to 150,000 clones listed, less than 85% are singletons. Germline V CDR1 and CDR2: MRHNA, SNTAGT. The CDR3 runs to 16 residues. The V segment lost 0 bases and the J segment 3 bases; nucleotides outside the gene matches: 5. On this clone itself: Its target is unknown.

V is TRBV6-4 and J is TRBJ2-3, with 8 nucleotides matching TRBD2. The clonotype originates from a woman between 40 and 50 years old in good health and CMV-seronegative. Sequenced material: PBMCs. The CDR3 region is CASSDSAGGATDTQYF. CDR3 coding DNA: TGTGCCAGCAGTGACTCTGCCGGGGGGGCAACAGATACGCAGTATTTT.